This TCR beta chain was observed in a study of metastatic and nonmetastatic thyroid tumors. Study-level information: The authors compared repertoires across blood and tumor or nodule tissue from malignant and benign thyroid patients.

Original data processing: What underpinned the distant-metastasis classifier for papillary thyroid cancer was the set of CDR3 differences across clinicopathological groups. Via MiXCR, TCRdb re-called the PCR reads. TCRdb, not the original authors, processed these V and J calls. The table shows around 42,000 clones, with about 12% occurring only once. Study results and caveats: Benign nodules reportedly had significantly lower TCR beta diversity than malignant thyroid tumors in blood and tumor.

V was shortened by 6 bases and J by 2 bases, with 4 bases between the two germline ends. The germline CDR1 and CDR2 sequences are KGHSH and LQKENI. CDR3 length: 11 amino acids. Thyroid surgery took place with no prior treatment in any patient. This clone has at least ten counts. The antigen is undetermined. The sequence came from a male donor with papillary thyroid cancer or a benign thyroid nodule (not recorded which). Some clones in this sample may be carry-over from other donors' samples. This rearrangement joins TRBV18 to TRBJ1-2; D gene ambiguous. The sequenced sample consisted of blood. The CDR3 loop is CASSDNYGYTF. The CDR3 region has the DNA TGTGCCAGCTCTGACAACTATGGCTACACCTTC.